The present entry profiles one T cell receptor (beta chain) with its context. The source of the sample is a study of cytomegalovirus exposure and HLA in healthy donors. 60 Vbeta and 13 Jbeta primers were used in PCR. The repertoire was sequenced with immunoSEQ multiplex PCR; TCRdb's copy has only in-frame clones and lacks some. The sample lists 120,000 or so clones; 65% to 75% were seen once. Per the germline V gene, CDR1 is LGHNA and CDR2 is YSLEER. The CDR3 loop spans 12 amino acids. Between the trimmed V and J ends, which lost 1 base and 6 bases, there was a span of 5 bases. The sample consisted of PBMCs. The origin of this receptor is a man aged 35-49 years in good health and CMV-seropositive. The rearrangement uses TRBV4-3 and TRBJ2-3; D remains ambiguous. The CDR3 DNA reads as TGCGCCAGCAGCCAAGCGTTGGATACGCAGTATTTT. Encoded protein: CASSQALDTQYF.